Following are 23 T cell receptor beta chains from one sample sequenced in a study of blood T cells in healthy people across ages. Through a sample-barcoded 5' primer and a J-beta primer mix, a second PCR was run for roughly 6 to 11 cycles. TCRdb itself ran the 5' RACE reads through MiXCR, one entry per CDR3 protein. This table has about 1 million distinct CDR3 sequences, 40% to 45% appearing once. Source material: blood. The origin of the receptors is a woman aged 55-70 years in good health.

The chain's CDR3 is CASSPRRGTETQYF. In DNA form, the CDR3 reads TGTGCCAGCAGCCCGAGGAGGGGGACCGAGACCCAGTACTTC. The rearrangement joins TRBV12-3 or TRBV12-4 to TRBJ2-5; D assignment may be TRBD1 or TRBD2 (6 bases each). This CDR3 spans 14 amino acids. Trimming left V 6 bases short and J 5 bases short, with 16 bases between.

This sequence joins TRBV10-3 and TRBJ2-1; TRBD1 aligns across 7 bases. With V trimmed by 4 bases and J by 6 bases, 0 bases remained unmatched. This CDR3 has 12 residues. Looked up from germline, CDR1 is ENHRY and CDR2 is SYGVKD. CDR3 residues: CAISGDSNEQFF. In DNA form, the CDR3 reads TGTGCCATCAGTGGGGACAGCAATGAGCAGTTCTTC.

The V and J genes are TRBV6-5 and TRBJ2-6; D is uncertain. This CDR3 contains 15 residues. CDR1 is MNHEY, CDR2 SVGAGI, per germline. Trimming removed 5 bases at V and 0 bases at J, with 8 bases between. CDR3: CASSAASSGANVLTF. DNA for the CDR3: TGTGCCAGCAGTGCTGCTAGCTCTGGGGCCAACGTCCTGACTTTC.

As regards this clonotype: Sequence at one end of the junction differs from germline and may be a read error. The V and J genes are TRBV27 and TRBJ1-6, with D tentatively TRBD1 (6 bases). Germline CDR1 is MNHEY and CDR2 is SMNVEV (reference sequence). The CDR3 is 13 amino acids. CDR3 coding DNA: TGTGCCTGCAGGGGTTCCTATAATTCACCCCTCCACTTT. Protein sequence: CACRGSYNSPLHF.

The chain carries TRBV7-8 and TRBJ2-7; 11 bases match TRBD2. The CDR3 runs to 17 residues. CDR1 and CDR2 from the germline V gene are SGHVS and FQNEAQ. Trimming removed 2 bases from V and 2 bases from J; junction bases left unmatched: 8. This chain's CDR3 is CASSLTSGRDSTYEQYF. In DNA, the CDR3 is TGTGCCAGCAGCTTAACTAGCGGGAGAGACTCTACCTACGAGCAGTACTTC.

The CDR3 here is CASSEFAGGSDTQYF. The CDR3 DNA reads TGTGCCAGCAGTGAATTTGCGGGAGGGTCTGATACGCAGTATTTT. The chain joins TRBV25-1 to TRBJ2-3; 9 bases map to TRBD2. CDR1 and CDR2 (germline): MGHDK, SYGVNS. The CDR3 runs to 15 residues. V lost 1 base to trimming and J lost 6 bases; unmatched junction nucleotides: 5. Based on the CDR3 plus reference TRBV25-1 and TRBJ2-3, the full variable domain is EADIYQTPRYLVIGTGKKITLECSQTMGHDKMYWYQQDPGMELHLIHYSYGVNSTEKGDLSSESTVSRIRTEHFPLTLESARPSHTSQYLCASSEFAGGSDTQYFGPGTRLTVL.

This chain connects TRBV7-3 to TRBJ2-1, with TRBD2 matching over 9 bases. The CDR3 covers 16 residues. V shed 2 bases and J 5 bases; nucleotides not matched to a gene: 7. Germline V gives CDR1 SGHTA, CDR2 FQGTGA. The CDR3 spells CASSLSGLATDNEQFF. CDR3 bases: TGTGCCAGCAGCTTATCGGGACTAGCAACCGACAATGAGCAGTTCTTC.

There are a few counts of this clonotype. The V gene is TRBV5-1, the J gene TRBJ2-3; 10 nucleotides align to TRBD1. The junction had 4 bases not matched to a gene; V was cut back by 0 bases and J by 6 bases. There are 15 residues in the CDR3. Looked up from germline, CDR1 is SGHRS and CDR2 is YFSETQ. For the CDR3, the DNA is TGCGCCAGCAGCTTGGAAGCGACAGGGGGCGATACGCAGTATTTT. As protein: CASSLEATGGDTQYF.

This rearrangement joins TRBV6-5 to TRBJ2-3, with D perhaps being TRBD1 or TRBD2 (5 bases each). CDR3 length: 19 residues. Germline-derived CDR1 and CDR2 are MNHEY and SVGAGI. Trimming pared 0 bases from V and 6 bases from J, leaving 25 bases between. The CDR3 DNA follows: TGTGCCAGCAGTTACTCGCCAGGGACCCCTCTCCGATCGTCGGATACGCAGTATTTT. This sequence encodes CASSYSPGTPLRSSDTQYF.

This clonotype has just a few counts. The chain uses TRBV5-1 and TRBJ2-1; 7 bases align to TRBD2. The CDR3 is made up of 14 amino acids. Looked up from germline, CDR1 is SGHRS and CDR2 is YFSETQ. The V gene end was trimmed by 7 bases and the J gene end by 6 bases; junction bases not matched to a gene: 10. The CDR3 protein is CASSPGSSGNEQFF. CDR3 sequence (DNA): TGCGCCAGCTCCCCCGGGTCTAGCGGCAATGAGCAGTTCTTC.

This chain connects TRBV5-1 to TRBJ1-4; D not certain. The germline gives CDR1 SGHRS, CDR2 YFSETQ. This CDR3 contains 16 residues. The V and J ends lost 0 bases and 0 bases respectively, with 9 bases between them. The CDR3 coding sequence is TGCGCCAGCAGCTTGGCTGGAGAAGCAACTAATGAAAAACTGTTTTTT. As protein: CASSLAGEATNEKLFF. Looking up the rest from reference TRBV5-1 and TRBJ1-4 gives the full variable domain: KAGVTQTPRYLIKTRGQQVTLSCSPISGHRSVSWYQQTPGQGLQFLFEYFSETQRNKGNFPGRFSGRQFSNSRSEMNVSTLELGDSALYLCASSLAGEATNEKLFFGSGTQLSVL.

The chain joins TRBV29-1 to TRBJ2-7, with 8 bases that match TRBD2. Germline CDR1 and CDR2: SQVTM and ANQGSEA. V shed 6 bases, J shed 4 bases, and the junction held 11 bases outside the gene matches. This CDR3 has 14 residues. Written as DNA, the CDR3 is TGCAGCGTCACAACCGGGACTAGTGTTTACGAGCAGTACTTC. It is translated as CSVTTGTSVYEQYF.

The chain couples TRBV18 to TRBJ2-5; D not resolved. CDR3 length: 15 residues. V lost 3 bases and J 1 base, leaving 12 bases between the germline ends. Germline CDR1 reads KGHSH; CDR2 reads LQKENI. In DNA, the CDR3 is TGTGCCAGCTCACCCTACCTTGGGTTCCAAGAGACCCAGTACTTC. It yields the protein CASSPYLGFQETQYF.

This clonotype occurred a few times. The rearrangement links TRBV12-3 or TRBV12-4 to TRBJ2-1, with D possibly matching TRBD2 (5 bases). The germline V and J ends were trimmed by 5 bases and 9 bases, with 17 bases remaining between them. This CDR3 region has 14 residues. CDR3 region: CASSAGLSLGEQFF. For the CDR3, the DNA is TGTGCCAGCAGTGCGGGTTTGAGCCTGGGTGAGCAGTTCTTC.

The V gene is TRBV6-4, the J gene TRBJ2-7; D ambiguous. Trimming took 9 bases from V and 2 from J, leaving 14 bases between them. Looked up from germline, CDR1 is MRHNA and CDR2 is SNTAGT. The CDR3 length is 13 residues. CDR3 region: CARRKTDTYEQYF. CDR3 coding DNA: TGTGCCAGGAGGAAAACCGACACCTACGAGCAGTACTTC.

V gene TRBV12-3 or TRBV12-4 combines with J gene TRBJ2-7; 10 bases match TRBD1. The CDR3 extends over 14 amino acids. V lost 2 bases, J lost 5 bases, and 3 bases stayed unmatched. DNA of the CDR3: TGTGCCAGCAGTTTAAGGGACAGGGGTAACGAGCAGTACTTC. This encodes CASSLRDRGNEQYF.

J is TRBJ2-7 and V is TRBV2, with D uncertain. The length of the CDR3 is 11 residues. Germline-derived CDR1 and CDR2 are SNHLY and FYNNEI. Trimming removed 7 bases from V and 4 bases from J, with 8 bases in between. For the CDR3, the DNA is TGTGCCAGCAACGTAGAATACGAGCAGTACTTC. As protein: CASNVEYEQYF.

This clonotype showed up just a few times. The rearrangement links TRBV11-2 to TRBJ2-5; 12 nucleotides line up with TRBD2. The CDR3 is made up of 13 amino acids. Germline CDR1 SGHAT, CDR2 FQNNGV. CDR3 sequence: CATGLAGRETQYF. The CDR3 nucleotides are TGTGCTACCGGACTAGCGGGAAGAGAGACCCAGTACTTC.

This clonotype was seen a few times. The chain links TRBV27 to TRBJ1-5; 9 bases align to TRBD1. The CDR3 sequence is 19 residues long. CDR1 is MNHEY, CDR2 SMNVEV, per germline (reference sequence). Trimming took 5 bases from V and 1 from J; bases not matched to a gene: 15. This CDR3 reads CASSERRQGGPRSNQPQHF. Here the CDR3 DNA reads TGTGCCAGCAGTGAGCGCCGACAGGGGGGGCCGAGGAGCAATCAGCCCCAGCATTTT.

The table lists this clonotype with many counts. The chain has TRBV7-2 and TRBJ2-5, with TRBD2 matching 7 bases. V shed 1 base and J 5 bases; nucleotides not matched to a gene: 7. In germline, CDR1 is SGHTA, CDR2 FQGNSA. This CDR3 has 15 amino acids. CDR3 in amino acids: CASSLGGGLSETQYF. The CDR3 DNA follows: TGTGCCAGCAGCTTAGGGGGGGGGTTGTCGGAGACCCAGTACTTC.

The chain is built from TRBV20-1 and TRBJ2-7, with D unclear. The CDR3 is 11 residues long. Germline V gene lookup returns CDR1 DFQATT and CDR2 SNEGSKA (reference sequence). Deletions cut 6 bases from V and 0 bases from J, with 6 bases between. CDR3 DNA: TGCAGTGCCTACAACTCCTACGAGCAGTACTTC. Translated: CSAYNSYEQYF.

This clonotype was seen a handful of times. The CDR3 nucleotides are TGTGCCAGCGTTAAGGGGGCGACCGCCTCATACGAGCAGTACTTC. It is translated as CASVKGATASYEQYF. The chain joins TRBV7-8 to TRBJ2-7; TRBD1 matches at 7 bases. CDR1 and CDR2 from the germline V gene are SGHVS and FQNEAQ. The trim removed 8 bases at V and 4 bases at J, leaving 14 bases unmatched. The CDR3 covers 15 residues.

This chain connects TRBV20-1 to TRBJ2-1; 10 bases align to TRBD2. Germline CDR1 is DFQATT and CDR2 is SNEGSKA (reference sequence). The CDR3 contains 15 residues. V lost 5 bases and J lost 5; bases outside the gene matches: 9. CDR3 amino acids: CSAFPTSGLDNEQFF. CDR3 bases: TGCAGTGCTTTCCCGACTAGCGGGCTTGACAATGAGCAGTTCTTC.